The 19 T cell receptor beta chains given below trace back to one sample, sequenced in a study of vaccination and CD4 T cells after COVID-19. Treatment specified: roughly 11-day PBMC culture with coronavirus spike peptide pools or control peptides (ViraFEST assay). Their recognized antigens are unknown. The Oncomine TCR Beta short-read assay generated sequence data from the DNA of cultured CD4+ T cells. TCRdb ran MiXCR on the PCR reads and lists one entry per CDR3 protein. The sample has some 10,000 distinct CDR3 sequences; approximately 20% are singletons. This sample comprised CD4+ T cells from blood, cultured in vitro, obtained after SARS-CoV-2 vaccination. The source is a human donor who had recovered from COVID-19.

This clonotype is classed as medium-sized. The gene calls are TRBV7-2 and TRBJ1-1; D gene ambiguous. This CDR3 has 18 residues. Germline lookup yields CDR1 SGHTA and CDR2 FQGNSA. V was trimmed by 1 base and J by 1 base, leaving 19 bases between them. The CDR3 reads CASSLVAAGTAANTEAFF. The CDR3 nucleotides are TGTGCCAGCAGCTTAGTTGCAGCGGGAACGGCCGCGAACACTGAAGCTTTCTTT.

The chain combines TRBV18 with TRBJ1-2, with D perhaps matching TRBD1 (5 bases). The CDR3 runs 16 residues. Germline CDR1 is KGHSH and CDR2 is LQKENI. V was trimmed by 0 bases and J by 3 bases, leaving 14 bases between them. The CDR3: CASSPPQGSVDYGYTF. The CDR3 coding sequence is TGTGCCAGCTCACCACCCCAGGGTAGTGTCGACTATGGCTACACCTTC.

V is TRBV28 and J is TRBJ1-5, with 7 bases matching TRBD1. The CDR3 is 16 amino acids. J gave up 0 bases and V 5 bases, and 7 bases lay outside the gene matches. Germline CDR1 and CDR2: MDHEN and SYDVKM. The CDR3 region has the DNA TGTGCCAGCAGTCACGGGACAGCCTATAGCAATCAGCCCCAGCATTTT. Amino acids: CASSHGTAYSNQPQHF.

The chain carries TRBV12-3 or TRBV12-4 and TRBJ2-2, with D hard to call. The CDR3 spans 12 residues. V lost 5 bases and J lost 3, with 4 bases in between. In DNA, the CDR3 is TGTGCCAGCAGTGGGTACACCGGGGAGCTGTTTTTT. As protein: CASSGYTGELFF.

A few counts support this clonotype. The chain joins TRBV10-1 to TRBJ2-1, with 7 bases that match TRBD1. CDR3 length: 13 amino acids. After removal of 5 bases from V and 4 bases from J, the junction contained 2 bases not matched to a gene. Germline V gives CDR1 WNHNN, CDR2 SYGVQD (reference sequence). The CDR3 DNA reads TGCGCCAGCAGTCAACAGGGGTACAATGAGCAGTTCTTC. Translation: CASSQQGYNEQFF.

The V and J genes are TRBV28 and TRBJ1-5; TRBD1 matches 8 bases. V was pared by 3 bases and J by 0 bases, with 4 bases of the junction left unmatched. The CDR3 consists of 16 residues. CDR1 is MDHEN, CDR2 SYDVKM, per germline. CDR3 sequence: CASSLIGQGSNQPQHF. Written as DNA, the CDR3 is TGTGCCAGCAGTTTGATTGGACAGGGTAGCAATCAGCCCCAGCATTTT.

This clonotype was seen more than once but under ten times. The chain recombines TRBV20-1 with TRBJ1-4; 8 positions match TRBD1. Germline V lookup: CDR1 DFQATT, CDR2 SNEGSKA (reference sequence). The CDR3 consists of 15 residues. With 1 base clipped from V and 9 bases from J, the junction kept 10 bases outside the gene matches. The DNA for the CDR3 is TGCAGTGCTAGAGCCCTAGGTCAGGGGGCAAAAAAACTGTTTTTT. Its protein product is CSARALGQGAKKLFF.

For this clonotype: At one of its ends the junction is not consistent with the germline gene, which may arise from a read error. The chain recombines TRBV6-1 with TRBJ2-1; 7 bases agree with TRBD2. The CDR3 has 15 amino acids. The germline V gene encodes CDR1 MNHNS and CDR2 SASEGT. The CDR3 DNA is TGTGCCAGCACTGGTACGGGAGGTGCCTACAATGATCAGTTCTTC. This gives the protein CASTGTGGAYNDQFF.

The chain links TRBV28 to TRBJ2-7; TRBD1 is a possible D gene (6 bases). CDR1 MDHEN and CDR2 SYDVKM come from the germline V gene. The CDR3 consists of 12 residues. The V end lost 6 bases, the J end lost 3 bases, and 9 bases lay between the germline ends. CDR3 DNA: TGTGCCAGCAGCCCGGACAGCTACGAGCAGTACTTC. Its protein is CASSPDSYEQYF.

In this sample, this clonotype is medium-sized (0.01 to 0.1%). Here the CDR3 reads CSATLLGWTESSSSTDTQYF. For the CDR3, the DNA is TGCAGTGCTACTCTTCTCGGTTGGACGGAATCAAGTAGTAGCACAGATACGCAGTATTTT. The chain employs TRBV20-1 and TRBJ2-3, with D hard to call. The CDR3 runs to 20 residues. In germline, CDR1 is DFQATT, CDR2 SNEGSKA (reference sequence). With 4 bases removed from V and 0 bases from J, the gap between germline ends came to 29 bases.

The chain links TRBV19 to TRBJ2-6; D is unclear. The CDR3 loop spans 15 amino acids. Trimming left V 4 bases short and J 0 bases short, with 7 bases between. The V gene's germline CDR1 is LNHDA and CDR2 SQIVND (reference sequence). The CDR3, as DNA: TGTGCCAGTAGTAAGTGGGCCTCTGGGGCCAACGTCCTGACTTTC. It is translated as CASSKWASGANVLTF.

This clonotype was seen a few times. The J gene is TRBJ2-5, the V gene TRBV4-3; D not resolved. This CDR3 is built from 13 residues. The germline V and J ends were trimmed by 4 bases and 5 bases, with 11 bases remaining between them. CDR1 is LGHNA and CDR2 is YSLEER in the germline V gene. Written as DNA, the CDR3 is TGCGCCAGCAGCCCCAATATCGCGGAGACCCAGTACTTC. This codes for CASSPNIAETQYF.

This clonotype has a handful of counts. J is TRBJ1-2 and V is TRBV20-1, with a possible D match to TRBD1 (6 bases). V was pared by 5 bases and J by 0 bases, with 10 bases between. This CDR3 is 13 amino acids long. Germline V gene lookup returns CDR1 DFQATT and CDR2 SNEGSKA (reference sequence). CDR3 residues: CSAPGQPNYGYTF. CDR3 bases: TGCAGTGCTCCCGGACAGCCTAACTATGGCTACACCTTC.

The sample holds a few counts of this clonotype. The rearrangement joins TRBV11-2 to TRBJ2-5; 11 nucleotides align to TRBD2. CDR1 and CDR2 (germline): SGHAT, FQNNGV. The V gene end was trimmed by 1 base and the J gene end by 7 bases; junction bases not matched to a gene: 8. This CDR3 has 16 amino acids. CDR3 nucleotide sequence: TGTGCCAGCAGCTTAGGATTGGGGACTAGCGGTATGACCCAGTACTTC. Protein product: CASSLGLGTSGMTQYF.

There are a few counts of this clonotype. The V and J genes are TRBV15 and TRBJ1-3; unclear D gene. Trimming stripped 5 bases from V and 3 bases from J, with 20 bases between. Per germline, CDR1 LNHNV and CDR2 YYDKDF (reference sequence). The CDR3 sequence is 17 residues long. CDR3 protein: CATSPLPRRAFGNTIYF. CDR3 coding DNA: TGTGCCACCAGCCCCCTGCCACGCCGTGCCTTTGGAAACACCATATATTTT.

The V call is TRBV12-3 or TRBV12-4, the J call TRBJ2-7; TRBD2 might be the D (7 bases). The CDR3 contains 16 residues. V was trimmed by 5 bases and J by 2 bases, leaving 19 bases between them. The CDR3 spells CASSRGGSGPPYEQYF. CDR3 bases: TGTGCCAGCAGTAGGGGGGGTAGCGGACCTCCCTACGAGCAGTACTTC.

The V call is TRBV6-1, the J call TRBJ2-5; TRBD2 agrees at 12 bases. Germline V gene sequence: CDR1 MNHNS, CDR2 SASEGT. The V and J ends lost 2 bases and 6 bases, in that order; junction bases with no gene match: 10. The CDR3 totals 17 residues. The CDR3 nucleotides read TGTGCCAGCAGTGAATTTCCTAGCGGGAGGGCCAAGAAGACCCAGTACTTC. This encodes CASSEFPSGRAKKTQYF.

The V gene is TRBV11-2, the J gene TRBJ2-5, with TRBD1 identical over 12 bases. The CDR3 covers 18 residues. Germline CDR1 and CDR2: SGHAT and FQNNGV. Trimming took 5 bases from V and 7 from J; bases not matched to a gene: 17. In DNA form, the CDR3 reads TGTGCCAGCAGCGGACCCTGGGGACAGGGGGCATATTTAGGGACCCAGTACTTC. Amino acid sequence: CASSGPWGQGAYLGTQYF.

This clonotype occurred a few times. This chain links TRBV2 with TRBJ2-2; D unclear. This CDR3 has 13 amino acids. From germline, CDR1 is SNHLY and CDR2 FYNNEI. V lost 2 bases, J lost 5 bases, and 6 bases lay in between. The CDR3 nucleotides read TGTGCCAGCAGTGAACATGAAACCGGGGAGCTGTTTTTT. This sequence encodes CASSEHETGELFF.